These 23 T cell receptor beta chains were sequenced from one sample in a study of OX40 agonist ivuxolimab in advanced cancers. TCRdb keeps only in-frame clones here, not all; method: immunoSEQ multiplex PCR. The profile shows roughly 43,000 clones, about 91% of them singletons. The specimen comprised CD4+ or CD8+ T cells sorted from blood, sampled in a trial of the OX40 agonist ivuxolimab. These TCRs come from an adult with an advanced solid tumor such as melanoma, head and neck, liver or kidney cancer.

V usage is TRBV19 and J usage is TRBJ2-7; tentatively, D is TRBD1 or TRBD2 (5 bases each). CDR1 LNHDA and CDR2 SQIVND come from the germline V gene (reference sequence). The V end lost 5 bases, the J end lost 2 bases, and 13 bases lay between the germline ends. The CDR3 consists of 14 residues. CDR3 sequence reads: CASSPGTPAYEQYF. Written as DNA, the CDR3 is TGTGCCAGTAGTCCAGGGACCCCGGCCTACGAGCAGTACTTC.

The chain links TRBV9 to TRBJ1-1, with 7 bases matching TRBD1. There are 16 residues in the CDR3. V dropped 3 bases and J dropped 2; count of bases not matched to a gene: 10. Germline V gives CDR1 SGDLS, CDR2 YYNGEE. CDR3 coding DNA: TGTGCCAGCAGCGGAAGAGGGACAGCCCCTAACACTGAAGCTTTCTTT. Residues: CASSGRGTAPNTEAFF.

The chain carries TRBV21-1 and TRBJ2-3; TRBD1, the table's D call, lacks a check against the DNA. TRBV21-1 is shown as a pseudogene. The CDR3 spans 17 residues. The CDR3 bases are TGTGCCAGCAGCAAATCAGGGAAACAGGGGGAAACAGATACGCAGTATTTT. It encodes CASSKSGKQGETDTQYF.

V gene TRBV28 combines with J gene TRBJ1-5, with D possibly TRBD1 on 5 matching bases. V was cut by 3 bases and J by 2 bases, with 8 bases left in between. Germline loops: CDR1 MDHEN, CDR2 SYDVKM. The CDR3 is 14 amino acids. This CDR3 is CASSFMGRNQPQHF. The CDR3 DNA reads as TGTGCCAGCAGTTTTATGGGGCGCAATCAGCCCCAGCATTTT.

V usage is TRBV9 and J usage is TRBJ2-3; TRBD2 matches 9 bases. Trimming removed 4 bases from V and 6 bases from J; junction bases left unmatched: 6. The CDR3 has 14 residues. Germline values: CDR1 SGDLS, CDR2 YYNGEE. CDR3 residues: CASSNSGSGDTQYF. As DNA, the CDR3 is TGTGCCAGCAGCAATAGCGGGAGCGGGGATACGCAGTATTTT.

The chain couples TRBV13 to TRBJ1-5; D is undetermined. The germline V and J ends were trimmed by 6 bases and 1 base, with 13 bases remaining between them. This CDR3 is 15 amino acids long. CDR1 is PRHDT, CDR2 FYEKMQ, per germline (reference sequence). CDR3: CASSELGRSNQPQHF. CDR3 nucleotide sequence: TGTGCCAGCAGTGAGTTAGGTAGGAGCAATCAGCCCCAGCATTTT.

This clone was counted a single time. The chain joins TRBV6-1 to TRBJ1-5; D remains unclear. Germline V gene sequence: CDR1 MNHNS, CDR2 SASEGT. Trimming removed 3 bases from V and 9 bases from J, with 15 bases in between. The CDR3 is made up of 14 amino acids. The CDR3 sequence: CASSDQATQWPQHF. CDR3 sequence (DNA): TGTGCCAGCAGTGATCAGGCTACACAATGGCCCCAGCATTTT.

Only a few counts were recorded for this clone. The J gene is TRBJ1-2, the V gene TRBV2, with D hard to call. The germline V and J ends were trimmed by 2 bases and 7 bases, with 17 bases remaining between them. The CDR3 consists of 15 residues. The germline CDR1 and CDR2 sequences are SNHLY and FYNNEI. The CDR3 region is CASSEYWEARGGYTF. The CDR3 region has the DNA TGTGCCAGCAGTGAATACTGGGAGGCCCGTGGTGGCTACACCTTC.

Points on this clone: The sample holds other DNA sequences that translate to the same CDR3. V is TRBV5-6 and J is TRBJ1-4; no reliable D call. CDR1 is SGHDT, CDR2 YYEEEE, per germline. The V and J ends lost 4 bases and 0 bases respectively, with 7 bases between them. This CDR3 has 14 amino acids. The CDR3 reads CASSLIATNEKLFF. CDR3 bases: TGTGCCAGCAGCCTTATCGCAACTAATGAAAAACTGTTTTTT.

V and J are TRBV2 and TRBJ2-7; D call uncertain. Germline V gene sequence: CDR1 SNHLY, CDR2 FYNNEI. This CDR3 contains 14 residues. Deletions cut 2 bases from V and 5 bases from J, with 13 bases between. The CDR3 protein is CASSENRGPHEQYF. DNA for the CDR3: TGTGCCAGCAGTGAAAACAGAGGCCCTCACGAGCAGTACTTC.

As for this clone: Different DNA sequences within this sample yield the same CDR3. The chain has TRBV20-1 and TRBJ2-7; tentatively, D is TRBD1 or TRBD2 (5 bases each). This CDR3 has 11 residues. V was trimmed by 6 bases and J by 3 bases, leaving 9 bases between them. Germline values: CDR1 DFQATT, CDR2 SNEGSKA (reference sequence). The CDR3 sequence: CSARDGYEQYF. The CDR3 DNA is TGCAGTGCCCGGGACGGCTACGAGCAGTACTTC.

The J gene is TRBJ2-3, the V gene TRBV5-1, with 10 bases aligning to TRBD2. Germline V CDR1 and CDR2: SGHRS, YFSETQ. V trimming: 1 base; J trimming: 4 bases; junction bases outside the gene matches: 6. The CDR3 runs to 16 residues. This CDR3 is CASSLLSSGGADTQYF. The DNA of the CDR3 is TGCGCCAGCAGCTTGTTATCTAGCGGGGGCGCAGATACGCAGTATTTT.

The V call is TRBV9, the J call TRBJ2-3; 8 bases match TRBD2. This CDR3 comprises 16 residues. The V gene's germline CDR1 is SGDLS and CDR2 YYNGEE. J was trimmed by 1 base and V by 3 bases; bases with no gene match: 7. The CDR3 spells CASSAFISGGTDTQYF. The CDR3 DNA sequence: TGTGCCAGCAGCGCTTTTATTAGCGGGGGCACAGATACGCAGTATTTT. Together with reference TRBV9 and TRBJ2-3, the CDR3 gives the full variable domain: DSGVTQTPKHLITATGQRVTLRCSPRSGDLSVYWYQQSLDQGLQFLIQYYNGEERAKGNILERFSAQQFPDLHSELNLSSLELGDSALYFCASSAFISGGTDTQYFGPGTRLTVL.

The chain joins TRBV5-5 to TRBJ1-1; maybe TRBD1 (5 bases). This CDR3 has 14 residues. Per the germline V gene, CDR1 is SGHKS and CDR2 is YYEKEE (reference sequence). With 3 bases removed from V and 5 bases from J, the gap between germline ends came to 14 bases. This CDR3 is CASSWGEVGTEAFF. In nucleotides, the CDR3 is TGTGCCAGCAGCTGGGGGGAGGTAGGGACTGAAGCTTTCTTT.

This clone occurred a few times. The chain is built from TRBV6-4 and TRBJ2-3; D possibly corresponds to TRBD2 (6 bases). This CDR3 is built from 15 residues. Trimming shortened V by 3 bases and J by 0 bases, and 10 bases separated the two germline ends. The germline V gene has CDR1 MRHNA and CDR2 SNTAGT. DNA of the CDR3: TGTGCCAGCAGTGAGGAGGGTGCGAGCACAGATACGCAGTATTTT. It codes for CASSEEGASTDTQYF.

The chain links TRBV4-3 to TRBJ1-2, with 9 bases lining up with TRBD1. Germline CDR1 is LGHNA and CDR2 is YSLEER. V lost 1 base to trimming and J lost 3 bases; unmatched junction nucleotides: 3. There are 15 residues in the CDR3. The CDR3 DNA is TGCGCCAGCAGCCAAGCAGGACAGGGGTACTATGGCTACACCTTC. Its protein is CASSQAGQGYYGYTF.

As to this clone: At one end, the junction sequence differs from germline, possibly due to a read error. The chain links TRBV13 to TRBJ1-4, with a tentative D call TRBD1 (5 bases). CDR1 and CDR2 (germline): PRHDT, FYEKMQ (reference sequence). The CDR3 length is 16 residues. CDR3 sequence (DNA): TGTGCCAGCAGCTCGGGCCTGGGGACCCTTAATAAAAAACTGTTTTTT. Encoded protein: CASSSGLGTLNKKLFF.

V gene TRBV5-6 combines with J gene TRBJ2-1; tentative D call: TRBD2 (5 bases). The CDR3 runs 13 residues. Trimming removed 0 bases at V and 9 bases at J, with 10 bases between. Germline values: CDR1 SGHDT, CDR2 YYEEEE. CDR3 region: CASSLGLAGEQFF. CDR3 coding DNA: TGTGCCAGCAGCTTGGGGCTAGCTGGTGAGCAGTTCTTC.

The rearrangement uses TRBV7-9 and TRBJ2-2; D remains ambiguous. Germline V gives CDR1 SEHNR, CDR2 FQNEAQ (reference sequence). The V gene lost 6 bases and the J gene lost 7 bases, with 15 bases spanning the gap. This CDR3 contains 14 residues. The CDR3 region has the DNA TGTGCCAGCAGACGTGTTGACGGAGTCGGGGAGCTGTTTTTT. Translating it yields CASRRVDGVGELFF.

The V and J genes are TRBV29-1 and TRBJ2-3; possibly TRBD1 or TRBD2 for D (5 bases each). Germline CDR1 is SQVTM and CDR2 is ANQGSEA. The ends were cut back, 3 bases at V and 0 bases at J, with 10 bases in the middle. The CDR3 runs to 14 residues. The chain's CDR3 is CSVDRDGSTDTQYF. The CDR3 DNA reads TGCAGCGTTGACCGGGACGGTAGCACAGATACGCAGTATTTT.

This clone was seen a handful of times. The CDR3 region has the DNA TGTGCCAGCAGTGAAGCGGGGCTCAAGAACACTGAAGCTTTCTTT. Translation: CASSEAGLKNTEAFF. The chain carries TRBV2 and TRBJ1-1; D is perhaps TRBD1 (5 bases). Germline V CDR1 and CDR2: SNHLY, FYNNEI. The V and J ends lost 0 bases and 1 base respectively, with 9 bases between them. This CDR3 has 15 amino acids.

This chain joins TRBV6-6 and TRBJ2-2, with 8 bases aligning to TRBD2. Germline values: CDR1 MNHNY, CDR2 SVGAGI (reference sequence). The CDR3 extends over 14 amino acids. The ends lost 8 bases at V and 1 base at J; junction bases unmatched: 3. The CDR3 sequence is CASQRGMNTGELFF. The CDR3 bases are TGTGCCAGCCAGCGGGGGATGAACACCGGGGAGCTGTTTTTT.

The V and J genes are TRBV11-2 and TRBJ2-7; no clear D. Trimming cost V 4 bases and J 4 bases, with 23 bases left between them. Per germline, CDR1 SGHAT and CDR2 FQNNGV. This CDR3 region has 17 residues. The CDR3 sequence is CASSSLEVRCYPYEQYF. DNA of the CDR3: TGTGCCAGCAGCTCCTTAGAGGTAAGGTGCTACCCTTACGAGCAGTACTTC.